This T cell receptor beta chain appears in the sequencing data of a study of blood T cell repertoires in COVID-19. Here immunoSEQ multiplex PCR was the method, and the copy in TCRdb shows in-frame clones only, minus some. The sample yields around 68,000 clones, 86% seen once. With 4 bases clipped from V and 2 bases from J, the junction kept 12 bases outside the gene matches. The CDR3 spans 17 residues. CDR1 and CDR2 (germline): MNHNS, SASEGT. The rearrangement joins TRBV6-1 to TRBJ2-3, with 7 nucleotides matching TRBD1. The TCR comes from a man between 35 and 55 years old with COVID-19, enrolled during active disease. What was sequenced was peripheral blood. As DNA, the CDR3 is TGTGCCAGCAGTGCGCAGGGACAGTTCATTATCACAGATACGCAGTATTTT. Translating gives CASSAQGQFIITDTQYF.